This T cell receptor (beta chain) was retrieved from a study of cytomegalovirus exposure and HLA in healthy donors. Study-wide points: Researchers reported from a later analysis that most CMV-associated TCR beta chains appeared HLA-restricted. Trimming of TCR beta V- and J-genes showed a link, identified in a later analysis, to a missense DCLRE1C variant. Rarity characterized most TCR sequences, yet some public TCRs appeared in many donors.

The PCR made use of 60 Vbeta and 13 Jbeta primers. Produced via immunoSEQ multiplex PCR; TCRdb's table is partial and in-frame only. The data show about 160,000 clones, 65% to 85% seen once. The CDR3 is 17 residues long. The V gene's germline CDR1 is SGDLS and CDR2 YYNGEE. Trimming removed 5 bases from V and 0 bases from J, with 17 bases in between. Whereas donors were nominally healthy upon sampling, unrecorded immune exposures were probable. This clone was found a few times. Its antigen is currently unknown. The chain couples TRBV9 to TRBJ1-4, with D hard to call. The sequenced sample was PBMCs. This TCR came from a man aged 40-49 years in good health and CMV-seropositive. CDR3 DNA: TGTGCCAGCAGTCATAGTAGAGACACTGCAACTAATGAAAAACTGTTTTTT. Translated: CASSHSRDTATNEKLFF.